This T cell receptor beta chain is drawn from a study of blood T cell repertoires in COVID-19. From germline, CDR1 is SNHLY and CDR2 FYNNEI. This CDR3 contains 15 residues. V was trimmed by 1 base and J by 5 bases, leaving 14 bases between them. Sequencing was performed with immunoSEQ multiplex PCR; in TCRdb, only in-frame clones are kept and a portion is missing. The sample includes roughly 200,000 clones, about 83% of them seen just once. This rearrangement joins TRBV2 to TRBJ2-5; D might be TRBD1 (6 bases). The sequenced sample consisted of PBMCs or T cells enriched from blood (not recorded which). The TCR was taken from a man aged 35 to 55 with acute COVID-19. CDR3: CASSEVGHSRETQYF. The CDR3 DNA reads TGTGCCAGCAGTGAAGTGGGACACTCTAGGGAGACCCAGTACTTC.